The 31 T cell receptor beta chains in this list originate from one sample, sequenced in a study of cytomegalovirus exposure and HLA in healthy donors. PCR primers comprised 60 Vbeta and 13 Jbeta primers. The assay was immunoSEQ multiplex PCR, and TCRdb's table has in-frame clones only and misses some. The sample has over 100,000 clones, 73% seen once. Sequencing input: PBMCs. Every receptor here comes from a man between 40 and 49 years old in good health and CMV-seronegative.

This clone was detected a few times. The chain uses TRBV5-1 and TRBJ1-1, with 7 bases aligning to TRBD1. Germline CDR1 is SGHRS and CDR2 is YFSETQ. V gave up 4 bases and J gave up 5 bases; unmatched junction bases: 5. This CDR3 has 13 residues. Here the CDR3 DNA reads TGCGCCAGCAGCACGGGACAGTTGACTGAAGCTTTCTTT. This translates into CASSTGQLTEAFF.

This chain connects TRBV5-6 to TRBJ2-7; 7 bases agree with TRBD2. This CDR3 is built from 14 residues. Germline CDR1 reads SGHDT; CDR2 reads YYEEEE. The V gene end was trimmed by 4 bases and the J gene end by 2 bases; junction bases not matched to a gene: 6. CDR3 residues: CASSTPGGTYEQYF. As DNA, the CDR3 is TGTGCCAGCAGCACCCCGGGGGGTACCTACGAGCAGTACTTC.

V and J are TRBV10-1 and TRBJ2-5, with D perhaps TRBD1 (5 bases). CDR1 and CDR2 (germline): WNHNN, SYGVQD (reference sequence). The CDR3 length is 12 residues. The V end lost 7 bases, the J end lost 3 bases, and 9 bases lay between the germline ends. The chain's CDR3 is CASMTEKETQYF. The CDR3 region has the DNA TGCGCCAGCATGACAGAGAAAGAGACCCAGTACTTC.

The J gene is TRBJ2-7, the V gene TRBV4-3; 8 bases line up with TRBD2. This CDR3 region has 18 residues. J was trimmed by 3 bases and V by 1 base; bases with no gene match: 14. Per germline, CDR1 LGHNA and CDR2 YSLEER. DNA of the CDR3: TGCGCCAGCAGCCAAGGGCTCACGGGAGGGTTGCTCATCTACGAGCAGTACTTC. Amino acid sequence: CASSQGLTGGLLIYEQYF.

The CDR3 here is CASSQGTGPETQYF. CDR3 nucleotides: TGTGCCAGCAGCCAGGGGACAGGGCCGGAGACCCAGTACTTC. V gene TRBV4-2 combines with J gene TRBJ2-5, with 9 bases fitting TRBD1. Germline CDR1 reads LGHNA; CDR2 reads YNFKEQ. The CDR3 is 14 residues long. Trimming at V came to 3 bases and at J to 5 bases, leaving 4 bases not matched to a gene.

The rearrangement links TRBV4-1 to TRBJ2-3; 16 positions match TRBD2. Germline V gives CDR1 MGHRA, CDR2 YSYEKL. V trimming: 5 bases; J trimming: 6 bases; junction bases outside the gene matches: 8. The CDR3 is made up of 17 amino acids. CDR3 residues: CASSDEGLAGGPDTQYF. Written as DNA, the CDR3 is TGCGCCAGCAGCGATGAGGGACTAGCGGGGGGGCCGGATACGCAGTATTTT.

The rearrangement links TRBV25-1 to TRBJ1-1, with 8 bases matching TRBD1. The CDR3 consists of 15 residues. The J segment lost 1 base and the V segment lost 2 bases, leaving 3 bases of the junction unmatched. The germline V gene encodes CDR1 MGHDK and CDR2 SYGVNS. DNA for the CDR3: TGTGCCAGCAGTGAAATCGGGACAGGGAACACTGAAGCTTTCTTT. This codes for CASSEIGTGNTEAFF. Variable domain in full (rest from reference TRBV25-1 and TRBJ1-1): EADIYQTPRYLVIGTGKKITLECSQTMGHDKMYWYQQDPGMELHLIHYSYGVNSTEKGDLSSESTVSRIRTEHFPLTLESARPSHTSQYLCASSEIGTGNTEAFFGQGTRLTVV.

Written as DNA, the CDR3 is TGTGCCAGCAGTGTACAATCATCTGGGAACACTGAAGCTTTCTTT. Its translation is CASSVQSSGNTEAFF. The chain employs TRBV2 and TRBJ1-1, with unresolved D. The CDR3 sequence is 15 residues long. Germline V lookup: CDR1 SNHLY, CDR2 FYNNEI. V was trimmed by 4 bases and J by 1 base, leaving 13 bases between them.

The chain couples TRBV9 to TRBJ1-2, with 8 bases identical to TRBD1. J gave up 5 bases and V 1 base, and 4 bases lay outside the gene matches. There are 14 residues in the CDR3. From germline, CDR1 is SGDLS and CDR2 YYNGEE. In DNA form, the CDR3 reads TGTGCCAGCAGCGTAACCCAGGGGGCGTATGGCTACACCTTC. This codes for CASSVTQGAYGYTF.

A few counts support this clone. This chain joins TRBV6-5 and TRBJ2-7; D possibly corresponds to TRBD1 (6 bases). Trimming shortened V by 2 bases and J by 3 bases, and 11 bases separated the two germline ends. The CDR3 is 14 amino acids. CDR1 and CDR2 from the germline V gene are MNHEY and SVGAGI. The CDR3, as DNA: TGTGCCAGCAGTTACCAACAAGGGGGCTACGAGCAGTACTTC. This gives the protein CASSYQQGGYEQYF.

This clone was found once. The V gene is TRBV10-3, the J gene TRBJ2-3, with 11 bases matching TRBD2. Germline V gene sequence: CDR1 ENHRY, CDR2 SYGVKD. V was pared by 10 bases and J by 2 bases, with 2 bases of the junction left unmatched. This CDR3 is built from 13 residues. CDR3 sequence (DNA): TGTGCCACTAGCGGGGGGCCCACAGATACGCAGTATTTT. Amino acids: CATSGGPTDTQYF.

The J gene is TRBJ1-4, the V gene TRBV4-1; TRBD1 agrees at 10 bases. After removal of 0 bases from V and 0 bases from J, the junction contained 7 bases not matched to a gene. Germline CDR1 MGHRA, CDR2 YSYEKL. This CDR3 has 19 amino acids. The CDR3 region has the DNA TGCGCCAGCAGCCAAGAAGGGACAGGGGTGGGAACAACTAATGAAAAACTGTTTTTT. Amino acids: CASSQEGTGVGTTNEKLFF.

The chain links TRBV6-5 to TRBJ1-2; the D is unclear. V was pared by 10 bases and J by 8 bases, with 17 bases between. The CDR3 runs 12 residues. CDR1 is MNHEY, CDR2 SVGAGI, per germline. Here the CDR3 reads CATSPGVSGYTF. The DNA for the CDR3 is TGTGCCACCTCCCCAGGCGTCTCAGGCTACACCTTC.

The V gene is TRBV7-2, the J gene TRBJ1-1; TRBD1 matches 10 bases. The V segment lost 3 bases and the J segment 7 bases; nucleotides outside the gene matches: 5. The CDR3 covers 14 residues. CDR1 is SGHTA and CDR2 is FQGNSA in the germline V gene. The CDR3 here is CASSFRQGALEAFF. CDR3 nucleotide sequence: TGTGCCAGCAGCTTTAGACAGGGGGCGCTTGAAGCTTTCTTT.

This chain links TRBV5-4 with TRBJ1-2, with 7 positions matching TRBD1. V trimming: 0 bases; J trimming: 7 bases; junction bases outside the gene matches: 3. Germline V gives CDR1 SGHNT, CDR2 YYREEE (reference sequence). This CDR3 contains 13 residues. Written as DNA, the CDR3 is TGTGCCAGCAGCTTGGGACAGGGAGGTGGCTACACCTTC. Translating gives CASSLGQGGGYTF. Filled out from reference TRBV5-4 and TRBJ1-2, the complete variable domain reads ETGVTQSPTHLIKTRGQQVTLRCSSQSGHNTVSWYQQALGQGPQFIFQYYREEENGRGNFPPRFSGLQFPNYSSELNVNALELDDSALYLCASSLGQGGGYTFGSGTRLTVV.

In its sample, this clone was seen a few times. The chain couples TRBV6-5 to TRBJ1-5, with D hard to call. The CDR3 has 13 residues. Germline V CDR1 and CDR2: MNHEY, SVGAGI. V lost 10 bases, J lost 6 bases, and 16 bases lay in between. CDR3 nucleotide sequence: TGTGCCATACCCGAGACCCGAGGTCAGCCCCAGCATTTT. The encoded protein is CAIPETRGQPQHF.

The sample holds a few counts of this clone. The chain has TRBV19 and TRBJ1-2, with D perhaps matching TRBD1 (5 bases). Trimming took 5 bases from V and 3 from J, leaving 13 bases between them. This CDR3 is 14 amino acids long. Looked up from germline, CDR1 is LNHDA and CDR2 is SQIVND (reference sequence). The CDR3 protein is CASSVQWGDYGYTF. CDR3 DNA: TGTGCCAGTAGTGTACAGTGGGGGGACTATGGCTACACCTTC.

The chain links TRBV29-1 to TRBJ1-1; 8 bases are shared with TRBD1. Germline V gene lookup returns CDR1 SQVTM and CDR2 ANQGSEA. The CDR3 runs 14 residues. The V gene end was trimmed by 7 bases and the J gene end by 4 bases; junction bases not matched to a gene: 11. The CDR3 protein is CSAGQGGRFTEAFF. In DNA, the CDR3 is TGCAGCGCCGGACAGGGCGGTCGGTTCACTGAAGCTTTCTTT.

The V gene is TRBV11-2, the J gene TRBJ2-2, with TRBD2 matching over 10 bases. Germline V gene sequence: CDR1 SGHAT, CDR2 FQNNGV. Trimming at V came to 3 bases and at J to 2 bases, leaving 9 bases not matched to a gene. The CDR3 has 18 residues. CDR3 residues: CASSFPGGLAYNTGELFF. Here the CDR3 DNA reads TGTGCCAGCAGCTTTCCAGGGGGACTAGCGTATAACACCGGGGAGCTGTTTTTT.

This chain joins TRBV7-2 and TRBJ2-7; 11 positions match TRBD2. CDR3 size: 16 residues. Germline loops: CDR1 SGHTA, CDR2 FQGNSA. Trimming removed 1 base from V and 5 bases from J; junction bases left unmatched: 7. Here the CDR3 DNA reads TGTGCCAGCAGCTTAGTTGTAGCGGGGGGGCCCGACGAGCAGTACTTC. Translating it yields CASSLVVAGGPDEQYF.

The CDR3 region is CASSPSALAGDTQYF. The CDR3 region has the DNA TGTGCCAGCAGCCCTTCGGCCCTAGCGGGGGATACGCAGTATTTT. This chain uses TRBV4-2 with TRBJ2-3; 9 nucleotides line up with TRBD2. The CDR3 sequence is 15 residues long. V trimming: 4 bases; J trimming: 6 bases; junction bases outside the gene matches: 8. CDR1 and CDR2 (germline): LGHNA, YNFKEQ.

V usage is TRBV25-1 and J usage is TRBJ2-1; TRBD2 aligns across 13 bases. Germline V gene lookup returns CDR1 MGHDK and CDR2 SYGVNS. The J segment lost 9 bases and the V segment lost 7 bases, leaving 9 bases of the junction unmatched. The CDR3 loop spans 15 amino acids. The CDR3 is CASTTGLAGVSEQFF. The DNA of the CDR3 is TGTGCCAGCACCACCGGACTAGCGGGGGTCTCTGAGCAGTTCTTC.

This clone was detected once. This chain uses TRBV27 with TRBJ2-3, with no clear D. Germline CDR1 reads MNHEY; CDR2 reads SMNVEV (reference sequence). The CDR3 sequence is 15 residues long. V dropped 4 bases and J dropped 0 bases, with 11 bases sitting between them. The CDR3 DNA is TGTGCCAGCAGTTACCTCGGTGCTAGCACAGATACGCAGTATTTT. This translates into CASSYLGASTDTQYF.

In its sample, this clone was seen once. V gene TRBV6-5 combines with J gene TRBJ2-2; TRBD1 is a possible D gene (6 bases). The V gene's germline CDR1 is MNHEY and CDR2 SVGAGI. Trimming left V 4 bases short and J 6 bases short, with 15 bases between. The CDR3 extends over 15 amino acids. The CDR3 here is CASSSSTGFPGELFF. CDR3 coding DNA: TGTGCCAGCAGTTCTTCTACAGGGTTTCCCGGGGAGCTGTTTTTT.

The chain is built from TRBV6-5 and TRBJ1-2; D is undetermined. CDR3 length: 13 amino acids. V gave up 5 bases and J gave up 8 bases, with 15 bases separating them. Germline CDR1 MNHEY, CDR2 SVGAGI. This CDR3 reads CASSASLGGGYTF. The CDR3 DNA reads TGTGCCAGCAGTGCAAGTTTAGGCGGAGGCTACACCTTC.

The chain employs TRBV7-2 and TRBJ1-4; maybe TRBD1 (5 bases). Germline CDR1 and CDR2: SGHTA and FQGNSA. There are 13 residues in the CDR3. Trimming removed 3 bases at V and 12 bases at J, with 14 bases between. The CDR3 protein is CASSFRPGDELFF. The CDR3 bases are TGTGCCAGCAGCTTCAGACCGGGGGACGAACTGTTTTTT.

The chain couples TRBV11-2 to TRBJ1-6; 11 bases fit TRBD1. The CDR3 spans 13 residues. Germline V gene sequence: CDR1 SGHAT, CDR2 FQNNGV. The ends lost 6 bases at V and 9 bases at J; junction bases unmatched: 1. CDR3 residues: CASRGQGGSPLHF. CDR3 in DNA: TGTGCCAGCAGGGGACAGGGGGGTTCACCCCTCCACTTT.

Only a few counts were recorded for this clone. V is TRBV6-4 and J is TRBJ1-6; TRBD1 is a possible D gene (5 bases). In germline, CDR1 is MRHNA, CDR2 SNTAGT. This CDR3 comprises 13 residues. V was pared by 4 bases and J by 10 bases, with 11 bases between. The CDR3 DNA sequence: TGTGCCAGCAGTGGGGGCTACGGATCACCCCTCCACTTT. Translated, it gives CASSGGYGSPLHF.

The chain couples TRBV25-1 to TRBJ2-5; 8 bases line up with TRBD2. This CDR3 is built from 16 residues. V shed 3 bases, J shed 2 bases, and the junction held 8 bases outside the gene matches. Germline CDR1 MGHDK, CDR2 SYGVNS. The CDR3 DNA reads as TGTGCCAGCAGTGATGCGGTGGGACTAGTGCAAGAGACCCAGTACTTC. It is translated as CASSDAVGLVQETQYF.

This rearrangement joins TRBV6-6 to TRBJ2-6; D gene uncertain. Germline V gene data show CDR1 as MNHNY and CDR2 as SVGAGI (reference sequence). This CDR3 has 15 amino acids. Trimming left V 3 bases short and J 4 bases short, with 10 bases between. CDR3 coding DNA: TGTGCCAGCAGTTATCCAGGCTCGGGGGCCAACGTCCTGACTTTC. Translating gives CASSYPGSGANVLTF.

This clone turned up a few times. This chain connects TRBV5-6 to TRBJ1-2, with 9 bases identical to TRBD1. CDR3 length equals 16 residues. V dropped 4 bases and J dropped 6; count of bases not matched to a gene: 13. From germline, CDR1 is SGHDT and CDR2 YYEEEE. CDR3 in amino acids: CASSPTSAGTGNGYTF. In DNA form, the CDR3 reads TGTGCCAGCAGCCCGACATCCGCCGGGACAGGGAATGGCTACACCTTC. Using reference TRBV5-6 and TRBJ1-2 for the parts outside the CDR3, the full variable domain is DAGVTQSPTHLIKTRGQQVTLRCSPKSGHDTVSWYQQALGQGPQFIFQYYEEEERQRGNFPDRFSGHQFPNYSSELNVNALLLGDSALYLCASSPTSAGTGNGYTFGSGTRLTVV.